Each of the 14 T cell receptor beta chains below was sequenced from the same sample in a study of blood T cell repertoires in COVID-19. Some clones are missing from TCRdb's copy, which holds only in-frame ones; the method was immunoSEQ multiplex PCR. Here the sample spans 140,000 to 150,000 clones, under 90% being singletons. The specimen sequenced was peripheral blood. Receptors were obtained from a human donor in a cohort sampled during active COVID-19.

This clone occurred a few times. This chain uses TRBV28 with TRBJ2-2; D call uncertain. The germline V gene has CDR1 MDHEN and CDR2 SYDVKM. Trimming removed 3 bases at V and 1 base at J, with 6 bases between. This CDR3 has 14 amino acids. CDR3 protein: CASSLRRNTGELFF. The DNA for the CDR3 is TGTGCCAGCAGTTTGAGGCGGAACACCGGGGAGCTGTTTTTT.

J is TRBJ1-6 and V is TRBV18, with no clear D. V was shortened by 3 bases and J by 8 bases, with 8 bases between the two germline ends. Germline V gene lookup returns CDR1 KGHSH and CDR2 LQKENI. The CDR3 totals 13 residues. CDR3 residues: CASSPVRDSPLHF. For the CDR3, the DNA is TGTGCCAGCTCACCCGTCCGAGATTCACCCCTCCACTTT.

This chain joins TRBV5-8 and TRBJ1-1, with TRBD1 as a possible D gene (5 bases). With 1 base removed from V and 1 base from J, the gap between germline ends came to 14 bases. From germline, CDR1 is SGHTS and CDR2 YDEGEE. The CDR3 consists of 16 residues. The CDR3 nucleotides are TGTGCCAGCAGCTTGTCAGGGTCGGGGGGGAACACTGAAGCTTTCTTT. The encoded protein is CASSLSGSGGNTEAFF.

The chain carries TRBV15 and TRBJ2-5; TRBD2 matches 9 bases. The CDR3 length is 15 residues. Germline V lookup: CDR1 LNHNV, CDR2 YYDKDF (reference sequence). J was trimmed by 1 base and V by 2 bases; bases with no gene match: 2. The CDR3 DNA follows: TGTGCCACCAGCAGACGGACTAGCGCCCAAGAGACCCAGTACTTC. Translating gives CATSRRTSAQETQYF.

V is TRBV3-1 (or the pseudogene TRBV3-2) and J is TRBJ1-2, with 8 bases that match TRBD1. V lost 1 base, J lost 8 bases, and 9 bases stayed unmatched. In germline, CDR1 is LGHDT, CDR2 YNNKEL (reference sequence). The CDR3 consists of 15 residues. The CDR3 DNA is TGTGCCAGCAGCCAAGGGGACAGGACTACGGGGGGCTACACCTTC. Translated: CASSQGDRTTGGYTF.

The chain is built from TRBV3-1 (or the pseudogene TRBV3-2) and TRBJ2-2, with D possibly being TRBD2 (5 bases). Germline loops: CDR1 LGHDT, CDR2 YNNKEL (reference sequence). The germline V and J ends were trimmed by 4 bases and 7 bases, with 10 bases remaining between them. CDR3 length: 13 residues. The CDR3 DNA is TGTGCCAGCAGCCCACTAGTGGGCGGGGAGCTGTTTTTT. It is translated as CASSPLVGGELFF.

The chain recombines TRBV7-9 with TRBJ1-2; weak D call: TRBD1 (5 bases). This CDR3 contains 16 residues. Germline V gives CDR1 SEHNR, CDR2 FQNEAQ (reference sequence). V shed 4 bases and J shed 6 bases, with 21 bases lying between them. The CDR3 sequence: CASSSPRDGGSDGYTF. CDR3 nucleotide sequence: TGTGCCAGCAGCTCTCCGAGGGACGGGGGTTCGGATGGCTACACCTTC.

The chain couples TRBV19 to TRBJ1-2; 8 positions agree with TRBD1. Losses at the gene ends were 5 bases for V and 4 bases for J; bases not matched to a gene: 6. CDR1 LNHDA and CDR2 SQIVND come from the germline V gene (reference sequence). The CDR3 sequence is 14 residues long. The CDR3 nucleotides are TGTGCCAGTAGTTCCAGGGGGCGAAGCTATGGCTACACCTTC. Residues: CASSSRGRSYGYTF.

The chain joins TRBV4-3 to TRBJ2-3; 12 bases line up with TRBD2. V lost 3 bases and J lost 2; bases outside the gene matches: 6. The germline V gene encodes CDR1 LGHNA and CDR2 YSLEER. The CDR3 spans 17 residues. CDR3 in amino acids: CASSQRLAGENTDTQYF. CDR3 nucleotide sequence: TGCGCCAGCAGCCAGCGACTAGCGGGGGAGAACACAGATACGCAGTATTTT.

Regarding this clone: Other DNA sequences in the same sample also yield this CDR3. The rearrangement uses TRBV3-1 (or the pseudogene TRBV3-2) and TRBJ1-1; TRBD1 agrees at 9 bases. This CDR3 has 14 amino acids. Germline V lookup: CDR1 LGHDT, CDR2 YNNKEL (reference sequence). The trim removed 4 bases at V and 4 bases at J, leaving 4 bases unmatched. The CDR3 nucleotides are TGTGCCAGCAGCCCCGGACAGGGGAGCACTGAAGCTTTCTTT. This encodes CASSPGQGSTEAFF.

This sequence joins TRBV7-2 and TRBJ2-2; D is uncertain. The V end lost 5 bases, the J end lost 0 bases, and 7 bases lay between the germline ends. Per germline, CDR1 SGHTA and CDR2 FQGNSA. CDR3 length: 14 amino acids. In DNA form, the CDR3 reads TGTGCCAGCAGCCCACAACCGAACACCGGGGAGCTGTTTTTT. Translated, it gives CASSPQPNTGELFF.

The J gene is TRBJ2-5, the V gene TRBV9; 8 bases agree with TRBD2. The CDR3 length is 16 residues. Germline values: CDR1 SGDLS, CDR2 YYNGEE. Trimming took 2 bases from V and 2 from J; bases not matched to a gene: 8. CDR3 in amino acids: CASSVGSTSGQETQYF. The DNA of the CDR3 is TGTGCCAGCAGCGTCGGGTCCACTAGCGGTCAAGAGACCCAGTACTTC. The full variable domain, with the rest looked up from reference TRBV9 and TRBJ2-5, is DSGVTQTPKHLITATGQRVTLRCSPRSGDLSVYWYQQSLDQGLQFLIQYYNGEERAKGNILERFSAQQFPDLHSELNLSSLELGDSALYFCASSVGSTSGQETQYFGPGTRLLVL.

The sample holds a few counts of this clone. The chain employs TRBV4-1 and TRBJ1-3, with D hard to call. The germline CDR1 and CDR2 sequences are MGHRA and YSYEKL. Trimming cost V 1 base and J 6 bases, with 13 bases left between them. The CDR3 runs 15 residues. CDR3 sequence: CASSQGTGSINTIYF. Written as DNA, the CDR3 is TGCGCCAGCAGCCAAGGAACCGGGTCCATAAACACCATATATTTT.

The chain has TRBV9 and TRBJ1-1; D gene ambiguous. The V gene's germline CDR1 is SGDLS and CDR2 YYNGEE. The V gene lost 3 bases and the J gene lost 8 bases, with 17 bases spanning the gap. CDR3 length equals 14 residues. CDR3 protein: CASSAGLGPVEAFF. CDR3 sequence (DNA): TGTGCCAGCAGCGCTGGCCTGGGCCCCGTCGAAGCTTTCTTT. Full variable domain (missing parts from reference TRBV9 and TRBJ1-1): DSGVTQTPKHLITATGQRVTLRCSPRSGDLSVYWYQQSLDQGLQFLIQYYNGEERAKGNILERFSAQQFPDLHSELNLSSLELGDSALYFCASSAGLGPVEAFFGQGTRLTVV.